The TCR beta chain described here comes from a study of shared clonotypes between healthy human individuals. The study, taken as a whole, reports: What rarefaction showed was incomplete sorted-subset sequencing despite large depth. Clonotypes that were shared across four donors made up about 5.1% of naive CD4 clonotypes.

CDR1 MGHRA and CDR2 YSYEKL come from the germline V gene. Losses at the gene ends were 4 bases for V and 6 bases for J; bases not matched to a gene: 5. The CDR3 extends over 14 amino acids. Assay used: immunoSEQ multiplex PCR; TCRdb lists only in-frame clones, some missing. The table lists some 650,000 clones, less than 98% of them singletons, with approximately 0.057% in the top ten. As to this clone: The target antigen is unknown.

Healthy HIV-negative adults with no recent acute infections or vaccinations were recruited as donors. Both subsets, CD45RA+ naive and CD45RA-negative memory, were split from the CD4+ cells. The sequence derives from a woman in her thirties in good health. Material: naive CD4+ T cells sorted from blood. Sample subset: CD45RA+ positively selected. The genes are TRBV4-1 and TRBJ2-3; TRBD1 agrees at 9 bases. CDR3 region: CASSLQGARDTQYF. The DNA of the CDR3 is TGCGCCAGCAGCCTACAGGGGGCGCGTGATACGCAGTATTTT.